This T cell receptor (beta chain) was captured by sequencing in a study of Ad26.COV2.S vaccination and SARS-CoV-2 variants. General study findings and limits: For non-spike TCRs, breadth in vaccine recipients resembled that in placebo recipients.

Note on this clone: Its antigen is still unknown.

V was clipped by 4 bases and J by 0 bases, with 17 bases between them. Germline CDR1 is SGHDT and CDR2 is YYEEEE. This CDR3 spans 17 amino acids. The treatment was: roughly 19 received Ad26.COV2.S at low or high dose, single or two shots; roughly five received placebo; per-sample allocation not given. Specimen acquisition occurred on day 63 following the initial vaccine or placebo injection. The vaccine antigen was prefusion-stabilized Wuhan SARS-CoV-2 spike. The protocol was immunoSEQ multiplex PCR, while the TCRdb copy is restricted to in-frame clones and leaves out a portion. The sample includes over 250,000 clones, around 87% of them seen just once.

This clonotype was sampled from a person between 18 and 60 years old who received the Ad26.COV2.S COVID-19 vaccine or a placebo. V and J are TRBV5-6 and TRBJ1-3; unclear D gene. The sample in question was peripheral blood, obtained in a trial of Ad26.COV2.S vaccine versus placebo. CDR3 region: CASSPTTRRPSGNTIYF. CDR3 DNA: TGTGCCAGCAGCCCGACAACGAGACGGCCCTCTGGAAACACCATATATTTT.